This TCR beta chain came from a study of cytomegalovirus exposure and HLA in healthy donors. Looking at the study overall: From about 180 million T cells, an earlier analysis saw roughly 120 million unique TCR beta sequences. Samples from HLA-typed donors yielded approximately 88 million unique TCRs in an early data release.

PCR involved 60 Vbeta and 13 Jbeta primers. Some clones are missing from TCRdb's copy, which holds only in-frame ones; the method was immunoSEQ multiplex PCR. The table lists approximately 76,000 clones, 65% to 75% of them singletons. Study-wide results and caveats: Later work associated roughly 17,000 TCR beta sequences with HLA alleles at 0.05 false discovery rate. Several V segments, TRBV6-2 and TRBV6-3 among them, could not be told apart and were dropped.

Note on this clone: What it binds is not known.

With 4 bases removed from V and 4 bases from J, the gap between germline ends came to 11 bases. Germline CDR1 and CDR2: LNHDA and SQIVND (reference sequence). The CDR3 length is 15 residues. The TCR comes from a woman between 40 and 55 years old in good health and CMV-seropositive. The V gene is TRBV19, the J gene TRBJ2-6, with a possible D match to TRBD2 (5 bases). Material for sequencing was PBMCs. CDR3 nucleotides: TGTGCCAGTAGTACCCTGGCGGGCGGGGCCAACGTCCTGACTTTC. As protein: CASSTLAGGANVLTF.